This passage covers 17 T cell receptor beta chains from one sample sequenced in a study of human T cells and chemical hapten exposure. The time point denotes: patch test 2, 6 weeks after DPC sensitization. Described treatment: therapeutic diphenylcyclopropenone sensitization with weekly scalp DPC. TCRdb passed the RACE reads through MiXCR, listing each CDR3 protein once. The data contain about 100,000 distinct CDR3 sequences, about an eighth of them singletons. The specimen was whole blood, collected in connection with sensitization to the hapten diphenylcyclopropenone (DPC). Receptor source: a woman in her 40s with alopecia areata. Some clones in this sample may be carry-over from other donors' samples.

This chain connects TRBV6-5 to TRBJ2-7; 7 nucleotides match TRBD1. V trimming: 5 bases; J trimming: 5 bases; junction bases outside the gene matches: 12. Looked up from germline, CDR1 is MNHEY and CDR2 is SVGAGI. The CDR3 contains 15 residues. CDR3 DNA sequence: TGTGCCAGCAGTCAACTGGGACAGCCTCGGCACGAGCAGTACTTC. It translates to CASSQLGQPRHEQYF.

This clonotype has only one observation. The CDR3 spells CASSLEGRTNYGYTF. CDR3 nucleotides: TGTGCCAGCAGCTTAGAGGGCAGAACTAACTATGGCTACACCTTC. The gene calls are TRBV13 and TRBJ1-2; D gene unclear. The CDR3 is 15 residues long. Germline V gene sequence: CDR1 PRHDT, CDR2 FYEKMQ (reference sequence). Trimming took off 1 base at V and 0 bases at J, with 9 bases between the two ends.

The gene calls are TRBV11-2 and TRBJ2-2; D could derive from TRBD1 or TRBD2 (7 bases each). The germline V gene encodes CDR1 SGHAT and CDR2 FQNNGV. With 3 bases removed from V and 7 bases from J, the gap between germline ends came to 12 bases. This CDR3 contains 14 residues. DNA for the CDR3: TGTGCCAGCAGCTTGCAGGGGGAGGGCGGGGAGCTGTTTTTT. This gives the protein CASSLQGEGGELFF.

In this sample, this clonotype turned up many times. The genes are TRBV4-3 and TRBJ1-4; D is unclear. The V gene lost 2 bases and the J gene lost 8 bases, with 9 bases spanning the gap. This CDR3 is 13 amino acids long. Germline CDR1 LGHNA, CDR2 YSLEER. CDR3 bases: TGCGCCAGCAGCCAATCCACGGGGGAAAAACTGTTTTTT. The encoded protein is CASSQSTGEKLFF.

The genes are TRBV28 and TRBJ2-2, with unresolved D. CDR3 size: 15 residues. The ends were cut back, 7 bases at V and 0 bases at J, with 12 bases in the middle. Germline assignment: CDR1 MDHEN and CDR2 SYDVKM. The DNA for the CDR3 is TGTGCCAGCACCCTAAGGACGCCGAACACCGGGGAGCTGTTTTTT. Translated, it gives CASTLRTPNTGELFF.

The genes are TRBV11-2 and TRBJ1-1, with D possibly matching TRBD1 (5 bases). Germline V gives CDR1 SGHAT, CDR2 FQNNGV. Trimming cost V 6 bases and J 1 base, with 15 bases left between them. The CDR3 sequence is 15 residues long. CDR3 coding DNA: TGTGCCAGCAGTCCCCCAGGGATACAGAACACTGAAGCTTTCTTT. Protein product: CASSPPGIQNTEAFF.

This clonotype appeared a few times. The chain joins TRBV12-3 or TRBV12-4 to TRBJ1-1; 10 nucleotides line up with TRBD1. This CDR3 region has 15 residues. Trimming cost V 0 bases and J 6 bases; bases outside gene matches: 4. CDR3: CASSLATGQGSEAFF. The CDR3 nucleotides are TGTGCCAGCAGTTTAGCCACGGGACAGGGGTCTGAAGCTTTCTTT.

The table lists this clonotype with many counts. The chain links TRBV2 to TRBJ2-5; D might be TRBD1 (6 bases). This CDR3 is built from 13 residues. The V end was cut by 5 bases, the J end by 0 bases, with 7 bases between. CDR1 and CDR2 from the germline V gene are SNHLY and FYNNEI. In DNA, the CDR3 is TGTGCCAGCAGTAGGGACAACCAAGAGACCCAGTACTTC. Translation gives CASSRDNQETQYF.

This chain joins TRBV29-1 and TRBJ2-7; tentative D call: TRBD2 (6 bases). Per the germline V gene, CDR1 is SQVTM and CDR2 is ANQGSEA. Trimming cost V 7 bases and J 5 bases, with 15 bases left between them. The CDR3 sequence is 12 residues long. As DNA, the CDR3 is TGCAGCGCTCGGGGAGTAGCGGACGAGCAGTACTTC. Translated: CSARGVADEQYF.

The chain uses TRBV12-3 or TRBV12-4 and TRBJ2-5, with 7 bases identical to TRBD2. V shed 5 bases and J 1 base; nucleotides not matched to a gene: 13. This CDR3 contains 17 residues. The CDR3: CASSRHAGASIQETQYF. DNA for the CDR3: TGTGCCAGCAGTAGGCATGCGGGAGCCTCAATCCAAGAGACCCAGTACTTC.

This clonotype occurred a few times. The CDR3 nucleotides read TGTGCCAGCAGTTACGGGACAGGGCCCTACGAGCAGTACTTC. Translated: CASSYGTGPYEQYF. The chain combines TRBV6-6 with TRBJ2-7; 9 bases line up with TRBD1. V lost 2 bases to trimming and J lost 2 bases; unmatched junction nucleotides: 1. CDR3 length: 14 residues. Germline V CDR1 and CDR2: MNHNY, SVGAGI (reference sequence).

This clonotype came up many times. This chain connects TRBV15 to TRBJ2-1; D is undetermined. The ends were cut back, 0 bases at V and 15 bases at J, with 12 bases in the middle. The germline gives CDR1 LNHNV, CDR2 YYDKDF (reference sequence). CDR3 size: 12 residues. The DNA for the CDR3 is TGTGCCACCAGCAGAGATGTGGGGAATCGGTTCTTC. The encoded protein is CATSRDVGNRFF.

This clonotype was observed a few times. The rearrangement links TRBV4-3 to TRBJ2-2, with a tentative D call TRBD1 (7 bases). In germline, CDR1 is LGHNA, CDR2 YSLEER. V lost 0 bases to trimming and J lost 7 bases, with 18 bases between them. CDR3 length equals 17 residues. The CDR3 coding sequence is TGCGCCAGCAGCCAAGATGGTTTTCAGGGGGGTTTCGGGGAGCTGTTTTTT. Translating gives CASSQDGFQGGFGELFF.

This clonotype has more than one count but fewer than ten. The CDR3, as DNA: TGCGCCAGCAGCCAAGACCGGAGGGGAGAGACCCAGTACTTC. Translated, it gives CASSQDRRGETQYF. The rearrangement links TRBV4-3 to TRBJ2-5; perhaps TRBD2 as D (6 bases). The CDR3 sequence is 14 residues long. CDR1 is LGHNA, CDR2 YSLEER, per germline. Trimming cost V 0 bases and J 4 bases, with 9 bases left between them.

The rearrangement joins TRBV7-8 to TRBJ2-7; 9 bases map to TRBD1. V shed 6 bases, J shed 2 bases, and the junction held 5 bases outside the gene matches. Germline CDR1 reads SGHVS; CDR2 reads FQNEAQ. There are 14 residues in the CDR3. This chain's CDR3 is CASRPGTGPYEQYF. CDR3 nucleotides: TGTGCCAGCAGGCCCGGGACAGGGCCCTACGAGCAGTACTTC.

CDR3 amino acids: CASSGGHLNYGYTF. CDR3 DNA: TGTGCCAGTAGTGGAGGACACCTTAACTATGGCTACACCTTC. The V gene is TRBV19, the J gene TRBJ1-2; perhaps TRBD1 as D (5 bases). The V end lost 5 bases, the J end lost 1 base, and 11 bases lay between the germline ends. The germline CDR1 and CDR2 sequences are LNHDA and SQIVND (reference sequence). This CDR3 comprises 14 residues.

This clonotype has a handful of counts. The genes are TRBV24-1 and TRBJ2-1; 7 positions agree with TRBD2. Per germline, CDR1 KGHDR and CDR2 SFDVKD. J lost 7 bases, V lost 4 bases, and 12 bases had no gene match. This CDR3 contains 16 residues. The CDR3: CATSDPGRGEGNEQFF. CDR3 coding DNA: TGTGCCACCAGTGACCCAGGGAGGGGCGAGGGAAATGAGCAGTTCTTC.